The clone carrying this T cell receptor (beta chain) has a count of ten or more. Its target is not known. It was by 5'RACE with 10-nucleotide random UMIs that the cDNA was made. TCRdb reprocessed the 5' RACE reads with MiXCR, giving one entry per CDR3 protein. The sample contains under 50,000 distinct CDR3 sequences, roughly 13% of which appear only once. This sample is drawn from a study of neurological immune-mediated disorders. Study outcomes and limitations: The expanded clones of different subjects shared no CDR3 amino acid sequences (suggesting private repertoires in all groups). Multiple sclerosis patients had less TCR clonal expansion than even healthy controls, unlike HTLV-1-associated myelopathy.

Time point here: longitudinal time-point 2. It was from 2 million PBMCs stored at -80 C that the unsorted libraries were obtained. Germline CDR1 and CDR2: KGHDR and SFDVKD. This CDR3 has 14 residues. V was trimmed by 6 bases and J by 5 bases, leaving 13 bases between them. The V call is TRBV24-1, the J call TRBJ2-1; possible D gene TRBD1, 6 bases. This clonotype originated in a male donor with HTLV-1-associated myelopathy (HAM/TSP). The specimen was PBMCs. The CDR3 DNA follows: TGTGCCACCAGTCAAACAGGGTGGAACAATGAGCAGTTCTTC. Translation: CATSQTGWNNEQFF.